These 18 T cell receptor beta chains were sequenced from one sample in a study of cytomegalovirus exposure and HLA in healthy donors. Primers for the PCR totalled 60 Vbeta and 13 Jbeta. Here immunoSEQ multiplex PCR was the method, and the copy in TCRdb shows in-frame clones only, minus some. The sample has about 110,000 clones, 70% to 85% seen once. Input material: PBMCs. These receptors were collected from a man in his thirties or forties in good health and CMV-seropositive.

The chain has TRBV25-1 and TRBJ2-5, with a tentative D call TRBD2 (7 bases). Per germline, CDR1 MGHDK and CDR2 SYGVNS. Trimming took off 7 bases at V and 2 bases at J, with 20 bases between the two ends. The CDR3 sequence is 16 residues long. The chain's CDR3 is CASTGGQAEQQETQYF. CDR3 DNA: TGTGCCAGCACCGGGGGGCAGGCCGAGCAGCAAGAGACCCAGTACTTC.

This clone was observed a handful of times. The chain employs TRBV15 and TRBJ2-1, with 10 bases that match TRBD1. The CDR3 has 19 residues. The germline V gene encodes CDR1 LNHNV and CDR2 YYDKDF (reference sequence). Losses at the gene ends were 0 bases for V and 8 bases for J; bases not matched to a gene: 16. CDR3 nucleotide sequence: TGTGCCACCAGCAGAGATTCGGGGAAGGTTTGGACAGGGGGTGATGAGCAGTTCTTC. This codes for CATSRDSGKVWTGGDEQFF.

The rearrangement links TRBV28 to TRBJ1-1, with a possible D match to TRBD1 (6 bases). Germline CDR1 MDHEN, CDR2 SYDVKM. This CDR3 region has 15 residues. V was pared by 3 bases and J by 0 bases, with 11 bases between. In DNA, the CDR3 is TGTGCCAGCAGTTTTTTCAGGGGAGTGAACACTGAAGCTTTCTTT. Translating it yields CASSFFRGVNTEAFF.

The chain uses TRBV27 and TRBJ2-1; 10 bases are a match to TRBD2. Germline V gene sequence: CDR1 MNHEY, CDR2 SMNVEV (reference sequence). The CDR3 consists of 15 residues. V lost 6 bases, J lost 4 bases, and 6 bases stayed unmatched. CDR3 nucleotide sequence: TGTGCCAGCAGAACCGGGACTAGCGTTTACAATGAGCAGTTCTTC. It codes for CASRTGTSVYNEQFF.

The gene calls are TRBV4-3 and TRBJ1-2; possibly TRBD1 for D (6 bases). Germline CDR1 reads LGHNA; CDR2 reads YSLEER. V was shortened by 2 bases and J by 5 bases, with 15 bases between the two germline ends. The CDR3 is 15 residues long. CDR3 region: CASSQSHGQPYGYTF. CDR3 nucleotide sequence: TGCGCCAGCAGCCAAAGTCATGGACAGCCATATGGCTACACCTTC.

The V gene is TRBV5-1, the J gene TRBJ1-1, with D possibly matching TRBD1 (5 bases). The V end lost 4 bases, the J end lost 4 bases, and 17 bases lay between the germline ends. The CDR3 covers 15 residues. Germline CDR1 is SGHRS and CDR2 is YFSETQ. CDR3 region: CASSGPDNWGTEAFF. CDR3 nucleotides: TGCGCCAGCAGCGGCCCGGACAACTGGGGCACTGAAGCTTTCTTT.

V and J are TRBV19 and TRBJ1-6; D is undetermined. Per germline, CDR1 LNHDA and CDR2 SQIVND (reference sequence). With 3 bases removed from V and 10 bases from J, the gap between germline ends came to 22 bases. This CDR3 comprises 17 residues. Here the CDR3 DNA reads TGTGCCAGTAGTATTCTAGGGCCTGAGGGTTTTGAGTCACCCCTCCACTTT. This sequence encodes CASSILGPEGFESPLHF.

This clone was counted a single time. The chain joins TRBV5-1 to TRBJ2-2; 8 bases fit TRBD2. The V and J ends lost 0 bases and 7 bases, in that order; junction bases with no gene match: 5. The CDR3 loop spans 15 amino acids. Per germline, CDR1 SGHRS and CDR2 YFSETQ. The CDR3 spells CASSLGTSRVGELFF. CDR3 nucleotide sequence: TGCGCCAGCAGCTTGGGGACTAGCCGGGTCGGGGAGCTGTTTTTT.

The chain employs TRBV5-1 and TRBJ2-3; 7 bases align to TRBD1. Germline-derived CDR1 and CDR2 are SGHRS and YFSETQ. The V segment lost 4 bases and the J segment 2 bases; nucleotides outside the gene matches: 10. The CDR3 is made up of 16 amino acids. The CDR3 nucleotides read TGCGCCAGCAGCGGATTACAGGGGTCCTTCACAGATACGCAGTATTTT. It codes for CASSGLQGSFTDTQYF.

This chain connects TRBV18 to TRBJ2-5, with D tentatively TRBD1 (6 bases). With 2 bases removed from V and 6 bases from J, the gap between germline ends came to 13 bases. CDR1 is KGHSH, CDR2 LQKENI, per germline. This CDR3 has 14 residues. In DNA, the CDR3 is TGTGCCAGCTCACCATCGGCAGGGGAAAAGACCCAGTACTTC. This encodes CASSPSAGEKTQYF.

A few counts support this clone. The chain carries TRBV5-5 and TRBJ2-7, with 8 nucleotides matching TRBD1. V dropped 0 bases and J dropped 1; count of bases not matched to a gene: 6. Germline CDR1 SGHKS, CDR2 YYEKEE (reference sequence). This CDR3 comprises 16 residues. The CDR3 region is CASSLGWQGASYEQYF. CDR3 in DNA: TGTGCCAGCAGCTTGGGCTGGCAGGGGGCATCCTACGAGCAGTACTTC.

This clone was picked up a small number of times. The V gene is TRBV18, the J gene TRBJ1-5, with a tentative D call TRBD1 (6 bases). Germline lookup yields CDR1 KGHSH and CDR2 LQKENI. The CDR3 extends over 15 amino acids. V shed 3 bases and J shed 1 base, with 10 bases lying between them. The CDR3 DNA sequence: TGTGCCAGCTCACCGGGGACAATCAGCAATCAGCCCCAGCATTTT. Translating gives CASSPGTISNQPQHF.

The CDR3 sequence: CASSYSGTGLPWGYTF. CDR3 sequence (DNA): TGTGCCAGCAGTTACTCCGGGACAGGCTTACCTTGGGGCTACACCTTC. The J gene is TRBJ1-2, the V gene TRBV6-5; 8 nucleotides align to TRBD1. There are 16 residues in the CDR3. The J segment lost 8 bases and the V segment lost 0 bases, leaving 11 bases of the junction unmatched. Per germline, CDR1 MNHEY and CDR2 SVGAGI.

J is TRBJ2-3 and V is TRBV6-5, with a possible D match to TRBD1 (5 bases). Germline V CDR1 and CDR2: MNHEY, SVGAGI. This CDR3 is 12 amino acids long. Trimming removed 6 bases at V and 4 bases at J, with 8 bases between. CDR3 nucleotides: TGTGCCAGCAGAGGGGTCGCAGATACGCAGTATTTT. Translated, it gives CASRGVADTQYF.

The chain joins TRBV25-1 to TRBJ2-1, with 8 positions matching TRBD1. Trimming at V came to 2 bases and at J to 7 bases, leaving 13 bases not matched to a gene. This CDR3 comprises 17 residues. Germline V gives CDR1 MGHDK, CDR2 SYGVNS. CDR3 sequence (DNA): TGTGCCAGCAGTGAACCCACCGACAGGGGCCGTGGAAATGAGCAGTTCTTC. It codes for CASSEPTDRGRGNEQFF.

Concerning this clone itself: Other DNA sequences in the sample encode the same CDR3. The chain employs TRBV5-1 and TRBJ2-7, with 7 bases that match TRBD2. CDR1 and CDR2 from the germline V gene are SGHRS and YFSETQ. V trimming: 4 bases; J trimming: 0 bases; junction bases outside the gene matches: 7. The CDR3 runs to 15 residues. CDR3 in DNA: TGCGCCAGCAGCCCTCGCGGGGGAAACTCCTACGAGCAGTACTTC. Its translation: CASSPRGGNSYEQYF.

This clone was recorded only once. The CDR3 loop is CASSLQGGSDTQYF. CDR3 coding DNA: TGTGCCAGCAGCTTGCAGGGAGGGAGCGATACGCAGTATTTT. V is TRBV5-8 and J is TRBJ2-3; TRBD2 agrees at 7 bases. Germline V gives CDR1 SGHTS, CDR2 YDEGEE. The J segment lost 6 bases and the V segment lost 1 base, leaving 5 bases of the junction unmatched. This CDR3 spans 14 amino acids.

The V call is TRBV18, the J call TRBJ2-2; 7 bases align to TRBD1. The CDR3 covers 15 residues. V dropped 3 bases and J dropped 3; count of bases not matched to a gene: 4. CDR1 and CDR2 (germline): KGHSH, LQKENI. As DNA, the CDR3 is TGTGCCAGCTCACCGATAACAGGGGACACCGGGGAGCTGTTTTTT. Translated: CASSPITGDTGELFF.